What follows are 14 T cell receptor beta chains derived from one specimen sequenced in a study of human T cells and chemical hapten exposure. Via MiXCR, TCRdb re-called the 5' RACE reads, giving one row per CDR3 protein. The data show 110,000 or so distinct CDR3 sequences, around 20% seen once. Unfractionated whole blood served as the source for total RNA extraction. These receptors all stem from a human donor in good health.

V is TRBV9 and J is TRBJ2-5; tentatively, D is TRBD2 (5 bases). This CDR3 spans 15 amino acids. The V gene lost 1 base and the J gene lost 9 bases, with 19 bases spanning the gap. Germline V gives CDR1 SGDLS, CDR2 YYNGEE. The CDR3 region has the DNA TGTGCCAGCAGCGTAAGTTCGGCACCCAACGGGGCCCAGTACTTC. Translating it yields CASSVSSAPNGAQYF.

V gene TRBV12-3 or TRBV12-4 combines with J gene TRBJ1-2; TRBD1 might be the D (5 bases). V lost 3 bases, J lost 7 bases, and 9 bases lay in between. CDR3 length equals 12 residues. The CDR3 loop reads CASSLGGTGYTF. CDR3 in DNA: TGTGCCAGCAGTTTGGGGGGGACTGGCTACACCTTC.

This clonotype has just a few counts. The rearrangement uses TRBV7-9 and TRBJ2-4, with 9 bases lining up with TRBD2. V lost 4 bases, J lost 5 bases, and 0 bases stayed unmatched. The CDR3 length is 13 residues. Germline V lookup: CDR1 SEHNR, CDR2 FQNEAQ (reference sequence). Here the CDR3 reads CASSSSGENIQYF. As DNA, the CDR3 is TGTGCCAGCAGCTCTAGCGGGGAAAACATTCAGTACTTC.

Judged by abundance, this clonotype is medium-sized. Here the CDR3 DNA reads TGCGCCAGCAGTGAGCCGGGACTAGCGGGCTCCTACAATGAGCAGTTCTTC. This sequence encodes CASSEPGLAGSYNEQFF. The rearrangement uses TRBV10-2 and TRBJ2-1, with 12 bases identical to TRBD2. CDR3 length: 17 amino acids. From germline, CDR1 is WSHSY and CDR2 SAAADI. V lost 2 bases and J lost 0; bases outside the gene matches: 2.

The sample holds a few counts of this clonotype. The chain links TRBV12-3 or TRBV12-4 to TRBJ2-3, with D possibly being TRBD2 (6 bases). This CDR3 is 14 amino acids long. V was pared by 4 bases and J by 2 bases, with 10 bases between. The CDR3 DNA reads as TGTGCCAGCAGTTCGGGACTCTCCACAGATACGCAGTATTTT. Translating gives CASSSGLSTDTQYF.

The chain carries TRBV12-3 or TRBV12-4 and TRBJ2-7; D gene uncertain. V lost 6 bases and J lost 5, with 11 bases in between. This CDR3 region has 12 residues. CDR3 nucleotide sequence: TGTGCCAGCAGCAAGGGTACCCACGAGCAGTACTTC. Its protein is CASSKGTHEQYF.

In DNA, the CDR3 is TGTGCCAGCAGTTATGTCGGTCAGAAAAACATTCAGTACTTC. Protein: CASSYVGQKNIQYF. V gene TRBV6-2 or TRBV6-3 combines with J gene TRBJ2-4; D is undetermined. V dropped 3 bases and J dropped 4 bases, with 10 bases sitting between them. CDR1 and CDR2 (germline): MNHEY, SVGEGT. CDR3 size: 14 residues.

This chain uses TRBV5-6 with TRBJ1-6; D is possibly TRBD1 (6 bases). Trimming pared 0 bases from V and 7 bases from J, leaving 14 bases between. In germline, CDR1 is SGHDT, CDR2 YYEEEE. The CDR3 has 16 residues. The CDR3 loop reads CASSLGSGGQNSPLHF. In DNA, the CDR3 is TGTGCCAGCAGCTTGGGCTCAGGCGGACAGAATTCACCCCTCCACTTT.

This clonotype was found a few times. CDR3: CASSLDDIQETQYF. CDR3 DNA sequence: TGCGCCAGCAGCTTGGATGACATCCAAGAGACCCAGTACTTC. The V and J genes are TRBV5-1 and TRBJ2-5; unclear D gene. V dropped 0 bases and J dropped 1 base, with 7 bases sitting between them. Germline-derived CDR1 and CDR2 are SGHRS and YFSETQ. The CDR3 is 14 residues long.

This clonotype has only a few counts. V is TRBV6-5 and J is TRBJ2-3, with 7 bases matching TRBD1. The V and J ends lost 7 bases and 7 bases, in that order; junction bases with no gene match: 14. The CDR3 extends over 15 amino acids. Per germline, CDR1 MNHEY and CDR2 SVGAGI. The CDR3 nucleotides are TGTGCCAGCACCCCCGGGACAGCCTTTTTGAATACGCAGTATTTT. This translates into CASTPGTAFLNTQYF.

The chain joins TRBV5-1 to TRBJ1-3; D is uncertain. The CDR3 loop spans 15 amino acids. Germline V gene sequence: CDR1 SGHRS, CDR2 YFSETQ. V was trimmed by 2 bases and J by 0 bases, leaving 9 bases between them. The CDR3 nucleotides are TGCGCCAGCAGCTTACAAGTAAACTCTGGAAACACCATATATTTT. This translates into CASSLQVNSGNTIYF.

The chain carries TRBV27 and TRBJ2-3, with D perhaps TRBD2 (6 bases). V was pared by 5 bases and J by 0 bases, with 15 bases between. The CDR3 is 16 amino acids. Per the germline V gene, CDR1 is MNHEY and CDR2 is SMNVEV (reference sequence). The CDR3 region is CASSPRDFTSTDTQYF. The CDR3 nucleotides are TGTGCCAGCAGTCCGAGGGACTTCACTAGCACAGATACGCAGTATTTT.

The chain links TRBV12-3 or TRBV12-4 to TRBJ2-1; 8 bases align to TRBD2. Trimming took 6 bases from V and 4 from J; bases not matched to a gene: 8. This CDR3 has 15 amino acids. The CDR3 nucleotides read TGTGCCAGCAGCAGCAGCGGGAGTATTTACAATGAGCAGTTCTTC. Its translation: CASSSSGSIYNEQFF.

CDR3 sequence reads: CSAPGGPQGGTQYF. The CDR3 bases are TGCAGTGCCCCCGGGGGACCCCAGGGAGGTACGCAGTATTTT. This chain links TRBV20-1 with TRBJ2-3, with a weak D call TRBD2 (6 bases). Between the trimmed V and J ends, which lost 6 bases and 8 bases, there was a span of 21 bases. Germline CDR1 and CDR2: DFQATT and SNEGSKA (reference sequence). This CDR3 spans 14 amino acids.